The 17 T cell receptor beta chains listed next were all sequenced from one sample in a study of T cells in localized non-small cell lung cancer. Profiling relied on immunoSEQ multiplex PCR, and the TCRdb table lists in-frame clones only, not all of them. The table lists around 2,600 clones, approximately 25% of them singletons, with 13% to 15% in the top ten. Sequencing used lung tumor tissue, obtained before any cancer treatment. These receptors all stem from a female donor of 60 years or more with stage I lung adenocarcinoma.

The rearrangement uses TRBV19 and TRBJ1-5; a possible D gene is TRBD1 (5 bases). Germline loops: CDR1 LNHDA, CDR2 SQIVND (reference sequence). This CDR3 region has 12 residues. V was shortened by 5 bases and J by 7 bases, with 9 bases between the two germline ends. DNA of the CDR3: TGTGCCAGTAGTGTATGGGACCAGCCCCAGCATTTT. This translates into CASSVWDQPQHF.

The chain has TRBV29-1 and TRBJ2-2; a possible D gene is TRBD1 (5 bases). V gave up 3 bases and J gave up 1 base, with 9 bases separating them. CDR3 size: 14 residues. Per the germline V gene, CDR1 is SQVTM and CDR2 is ANQGSEA. In DNA, the CDR3 is TGCAGCGTTGACGTGCAGGGGAACACCGGGGAGCTGTTTTTT. Translating it yields CSVDVQGNTGELFF.

This clone has a handful of counts. V gene TRBV28 combines with J gene TRBJ2-2, with D hard to call. From germline, CDR1 is MDHEN and CDR2 SYDVKM. This CDR3 spans 14 amino acids. The ends were cut back, 3 bases at V and 5 bases at J, with 10 bases in the middle. CDR3 sequence (DNA): TGTGCCAGCAGTTTCCAGCAATTAACCGGGGAGCTGTTTTTT. Translated: CASSFQQLTGELFF.

In its sample, this clone is large (0.1 to 1%). A junction end diverges from the germline sequence, so it may reflect a read error. This chain links TRBV14 with TRBJ2-7; 7 nucleotides line up with TRBD2. The CDR3 totals 14 residues. CDR1 and CDR2 (germline): SGHDN, FVKESK. The CDR3 nucleotides are TGTGCCAGCAGCCAAGCGCGTGGGAGGGGCGAGGAGTACTTC. Translated, it gives CASSQARGRGEEYF. Drawing the rest from reference TRBV14 and TRBJ2-7, the complete variable domain is EAGVTQFPSHSVIEKGQTVTLRCDPISGHDNLYWYRRVMGKEIKFLLHFVKESKQDESGMPNNRFLAERTGGTYSTLKVQPAELEDSGVYFCASSQARGRGEEYFGPGTRLTVT.

The table lists this clone with a count of one. The V gene is TRBV5-1, the J gene TRBJ2-1, with 7 positions matching TRBD2. Germline loops: CDR1 SGHRS, CDR2 YFSETQ. V lost 4 bases, J lost 2 bases, and 6 bases stayed unmatched. The CDR3 runs to 15 residues. The CDR3 DNA is TGCGCCAGCAGCGGCGAGGGAGGGCCCTACAATGAGCAGTTCTTC. Protein product: CASSGEGGPYNEQFF.

This clone was counted only a few times. The chain uses TRBV19 and TRBJ1-5; 7 positions match TRBD1. V trimming: 2 bases; J trimming: 4 bases; junction bases outside the gene matches: 8. Germline assignment: CDR1 LNHDA and CDR2 SQIVND (reference sequence). CDR3 length: 16 amino acids. CDR3 region: CASSIFPGGGNQPQHF. The CDR3 DNA is TGTGCCAGTAGTATATTTCCAGGGGGGGGAAATCAGCCCCAGCATTTT.

The chain links TRBV12-5 to TRBJ1-5, with 7 bases aligning to TRBD1. The length of the CDR3 is 16 residues. V gave up 5 bases and J gave up 4 bases; unmatched junction bases: 11. Looked up from germline, CDR1 is LGHNT and CDR2 is FRNRAP. In DNA form, the CDR3 reads TGTGCTAGTGGTCGATCCGCGGGACAGACAAATCAGCCCCAGCATTTT. Translating it yields CASGRSAGQTNQPQHF.

By share of the sample, this clone is large. The chain links TRBV11-3 to TRBJ2-2; 7 bases fit TRBD2. Per the germline V gene, CDR1 is SGHNT and CDR2 is YENEEA. CDR3 length: 15 amino acids. J lost 5 bases, V lost 5 bases, and 8 bases had no gene match. CDR3 region: CASSPTSAATGELFF. The CDR3 DNA is TGTGCCAGCAGCCCAACTAGCGCGGCAACCGGGGAGCTGTTTTTT.

This chain joins TRBV5-1 and TRBJ2-1; 13 positions agree with TRBD2. From germline, CDR1 is SGHRS and CDR2 YFSETQ. This CDR3 comprises 18 residues. The trim removed 4 bases at V and 7 bases at J, leaving 14 bases unmatched. CDR3: CASSPKRTSGGIGNEQFF. The CDR3 DNA follows: TGCGCCAGCAGCCCTAAACGGACTAGCGGGGGTATAGGGAATGAGCAGTTCTTC.

The rearrangement uses TRBV18 and TRBJ2-7; weak D call: TRBD2 (5 bases). The V end lost 5 bases, the J end lost 2 bases, and 13 bases lay between the germline ends. Germline lookup yields CDR1 KGHSH and CDR2 LQKENI. The CDR3 sequence is 14 residues long. The CDR3 here is CASSSDLSAYEQYF. Here the CDR3 DNA reads TGTGCCAGCTCATCGGACTTGTCGGCCTACGAGCAGTACTTC. The entire variable domain, with the rest obtained from reference TRBV18 and TRBJ2-7, is as follows: NAGVMQNPRHLVRRRGQEARLRCSPMKGHSHVYWYRQLPEEGLKFMVYLQKENIIDESGMPKERFSAEFPKEGPSILRIQQVVRGDSAAYFCASSSDLSAYEQYFGPGTRLTVT.

The rearrangement joins TRBV11-3 to TRBJ2-3; D possibly corresponds to TRBD2 (5 bases). This CDR3 is built from 16 residues. Trimming stripped 2 bases from V and 0 bases from J, with 12 bases between. Germline assignment: CDR1 SGHNT and CDR2 YENEEA. The CDR3 nucleotides are TGTGCCAGCAGCTTAACCCGGAGGTTAAGCACAGATACGCAGTATTTT. It yields the protein CASSLTRRLSTDTQYF.

This rearrangement joins TRBV28 to TRBJ1-5, with D tentatively TRBD1 (5 bases). Germline lookup yields CDR1 MDHEN and CDR2 SYDVKM. Trimming stripped 2 bases from V and 7 bases from J, with 12 bases between. The CDR3 consists of 14 residues. The DNA for the CDR3 is TGTGCCAGCAGTTTAGATAACAGGAAACAGCCCCAGCATTTT. The encoded protein is CASSLDNRKQPQHF.

The CDR3 sequence: CASSRNPPFSSGEQFF. The CDR3 bases are TGTGCCAGCAGCCGTAACCCCCCCTTCTCTAGCGGCGAGCAGTTCTTC. The genes are TRBV28 and TRBJ2-1, with 7 bases fitting TRBD2. After removal of 6 bases from V and 10 bases from J, the junction contained 18 bases not matched to a gene. Germline assignment: CDR1 MDHEN and CDR2 SYDVKM. This CDR3 region has 16 residues.

This clone is medium-sized in the sample. The V call is TRBV11-3, the J call TRBJ1-2; TRBD1 agrees at 7 bases. CDR3 size: 14 residues. Looked up from germline, CDR1 is SGHNT and CDR2 is YENEEA. The V gene end was trimmed by 1 base and the J gene end by 8 bases; junction bases not matched to a gene: 7. The CDR3 nucleotides are TGTGCCAGCAGCTTAGTCGCCAGGGGGTTAGGCTACACCTTC. Translating it yields CASSLVARGLGYTF.

The V gene is TRBV18, the J gene TRBJ2-1; D perhaps matches TRBD2 (6 bases). Trimming removed 0 bases from V and 0 bases from J, with 21 bases in between. The CDR3 covers 20 residues. Per the germline V gene, CDR1 is KGHSH and CDR2 is LQKENI. The CDR3 protein is CASSPPSRGSLSYSYNEQFF. The DNA for the CDR3 is TGTGCCAGCTCACCACCTTCCCGGGGGTCCCTTTCCTACTCCTACAATGAGCAGTTCTTC.

This clone was seen a few times. V usage is TRBV11-3 and J usage is TRBJ1-3; tentative D call: TRBD1 (6 bases). The V end lost 2 bases, the J end lost 6 bases, and 11 bases lay between the germline ends. The CDR3 consists of 14 residues. CDR1 is SGHNT and CDR2 is YENEEA in the germline V gene. DNA of the CDR3: TGTGCCAGCAGCTTAAACAGGGTGCCAAACACCATATATTTT. Translation gives CASSLNRVPNTIYF.

The V call is TRBV6-8, the J call TRBJ2-7, with 8 bases identical to TRBD2. The CDR3 runs 15 residues. V was pared by 2 bases and J by 1 base, with 4 bases of the junction left unmatched. Germline loops: CDR1 MNHGY, CDR2 SAAAGT. This chain's CDR3 is CASSYTGGISYEQYF. Here the CDR3 DNA reads TGTGCCAGCAGTTACACGGGGGGGATTTCCTACGAGCAGTACTTC.